The rows below give T cell receptor beta chains drawn from one sample of a study of CD8+ T cells in alopecia areata. The table came from immunoSEQ multiplex PCR; TCRdb's copy has only in-frame clones and leaves some out. Of about 190,000 clones listed, roughly three fifths are singletons. The source was CD4+ T cells sorted from blood, collected at week 4, from a patient treated with tofacitinib. These receptor sequences come from a human donor with alopecia areata. CDR3s include the opening cysteine and the closing phenylalanine or tryptophan.

V	J	CDR3
TRBV2	TRBJ2-7	CASRPTVNAYEQYF
TRBV30	TRBJ1-1	CAWNRGTEAFF
TRBV10-1	TRBJ1-3	CASSESTGRNTIYF
TRBV5-1	TRBJ1-1	CASSPLGENTEAFF
TRBV30	TRBJ1-2	CAWTAGASGYTF
TRBV27	TRBJ2-7	CASSLWSAGLSEQYF
TRBV29-1	TRBJ1-2	CSVSPANYGYTF
TRBV6-6	TRBJ1-2	CASSYNTGAGYGYTF
TRBV5-1	TRBJ1-2	CASNEGTHYGYTF
TRBV29-1	TRBJ2-3	CSLLSPRGSTDTQYF
TRBV2	TRBJ1-5	CASSGDRFQPQHF
TRBV29-1	TRBJ2-4	CSPGQAPQAKNIQYF
TRBV29-1	TRBJ1-5	CSVASGRNQPQHF
TRBV25-1	TRBJ2-5	CASSSLAGGLETQYF
TRBV5-6	TRBJ2-3	CASNGVGRSTDTQYF
TRBV5-1	TRBJ2-7	CASSNGASGYEQYF
TRBV30	TRBJ2-3	CAWSVGGFGTDTQYF
TRBV2	TRBJ1-2	CASSGDSYGYTF
TRBV9	TRBJ1-2	CASSVAAENYGYTF
TRBV7-2	TRBJ1-1	CASSGRQGWTEAFF
TRBV30	TRBJ1-5	CAWSVRGNQPQHF
TRBV5-6	TRBJ2-7	CASSTQDSSYEQYF
TRBV4-3	TRBJ2-5	CASSQDRAETQYF
TRBV28	TRBJ2-7	CASSLSSSGSYEQYF
TRBV15	TRBJ1-1	CATSRDKVPAFF
TRBV4-2	TRBJ2-3	CASSQELGGLAGALDTQYF
TRBV29-1	TRBJ2-5	CSVPGQGALYQETQYF
TRBV11-2	TRBJ2-7	CASSPSALGTSYEQYF
TRBV6-5	TRBJ2-1	CASSYPGTKQFF
TRBV2	TRBJ2-1	CASSEWRVNYNEQFF
TRBV5-1	TRBJ2-7	CASSQTAGTGSYEQYF
TRBV5-1	TRBJ2-7	CASSPGLAGIYPQYF
TRBV2	TRBJ2-7	CASSEGGYGYEQYF
TRBV29-1	TRBJ1-2	CSVAGGGGILPYGYTF
TRBV4-3	TRBJ2-7	CASSPQLGGGTYEQYF
TRBV30	TRBJ2-6	CAWSPLRLAGGTSGANVLTF
TRBV29-1	TRBJ1-2	CSVDPGGGGGYTF
TRBV29-1	TRBJ2-1	CSGLRGSLNEQFF
TRBV7-8	TRBJ2-1	CASSLRTSGFNEQFF
TRBV20-1	TRBJ2-3	CSVGSTDTQYF
TRBV29-1	TRBJ2-1	CSVEAQGAKFF
TRBV5-1	TRBJ1-5	CASSLGTGGNQPQHF
TRBV29-1	TRBJ2-4	CSVQDRAKNIQYF
TRBV7-3	TRBJ2-7	CASSRVGGAGSEQYF
TRBV9	TRBJ1-2	CASSGNSYGYTF
TRBV14	TRBJ2-3	CASSQDMADTQYF